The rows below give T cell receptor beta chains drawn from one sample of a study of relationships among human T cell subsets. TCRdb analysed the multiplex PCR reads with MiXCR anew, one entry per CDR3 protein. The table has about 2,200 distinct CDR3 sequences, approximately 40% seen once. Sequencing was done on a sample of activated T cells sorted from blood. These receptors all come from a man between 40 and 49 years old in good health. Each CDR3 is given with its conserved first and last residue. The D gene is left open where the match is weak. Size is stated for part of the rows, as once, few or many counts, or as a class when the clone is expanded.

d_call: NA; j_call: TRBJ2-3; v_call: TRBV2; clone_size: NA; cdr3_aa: CASSLRDGGTDTQYF; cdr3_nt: TGTGCCAGCAGTTTGAGGGATGGAGGCACAGATACGCAGTATTTT
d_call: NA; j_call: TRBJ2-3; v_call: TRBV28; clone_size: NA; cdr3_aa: CASSLFAESTDTRYF; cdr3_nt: TGTGCCAGCAGTTTATTTGCGGAGTCCACAGATACGCGGTATTTT
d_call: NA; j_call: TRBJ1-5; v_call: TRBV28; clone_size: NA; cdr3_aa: CASEGRDQPQHF; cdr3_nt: TGTGCCAGCGAGGGGAGGGATCAGCCCCAGCATTTT
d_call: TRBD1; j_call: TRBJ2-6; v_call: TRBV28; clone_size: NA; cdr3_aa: CASSFDRVGSGANVLTF; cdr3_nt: TGTGCCAGCAGTTTTGACAGGGTAGGGTCTGGGGCCAACGTCCTGACTTTC
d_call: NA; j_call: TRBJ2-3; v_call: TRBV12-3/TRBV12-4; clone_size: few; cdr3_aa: CASSFGGRGDTQYF; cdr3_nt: TGTGCCAGCAGTTTTGGTGGCCGGGGGGATACGCAGTATTTT
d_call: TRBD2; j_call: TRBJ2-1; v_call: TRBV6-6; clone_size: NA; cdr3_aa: CASSELAGSYNEQFF; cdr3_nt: TGTGCCAGCAGTGAACTAGCGGGCTCCTACAATGAGCAGTTCTTC
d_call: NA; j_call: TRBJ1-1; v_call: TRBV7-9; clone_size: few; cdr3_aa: CASSPGSRTEAFF; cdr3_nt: TGTGCCAGCAGCCCTGGGTCTCGGACTGAAGCTTTCTTT
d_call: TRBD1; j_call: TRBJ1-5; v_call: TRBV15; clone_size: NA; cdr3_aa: CATSRDAGQSYQPQHF; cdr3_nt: TGTGCCACCAGCAGAGATGCGGGACAGTCATATCAGCCCCAGCATTTT
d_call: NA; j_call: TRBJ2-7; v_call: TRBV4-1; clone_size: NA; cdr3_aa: CASSRESGLSSYEQYF; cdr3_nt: TGCGCCAGCAGCCGGGAATCAGGCTTGAGCTCCTACGAGCAGTACTTC
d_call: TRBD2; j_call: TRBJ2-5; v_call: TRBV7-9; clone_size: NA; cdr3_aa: CASSLLLAGREETQYF; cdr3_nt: TGTGCCAGCAGCTTATTACTAGCGGGACGCGAAGAGACCCAGTACTTC
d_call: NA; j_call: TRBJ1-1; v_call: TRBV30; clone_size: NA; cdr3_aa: CAWSTILGRLNTEAFF; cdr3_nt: TGTGCCTGGAGTACAATCTTAGGACGGCTGAACACTGAAGCTTTCTTT
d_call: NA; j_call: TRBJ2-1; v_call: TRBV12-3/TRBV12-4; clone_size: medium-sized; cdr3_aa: CASRLIREQFF; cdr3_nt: TGTGCCAGCCGCTTAATTCGGGAGCAGTTCTTC
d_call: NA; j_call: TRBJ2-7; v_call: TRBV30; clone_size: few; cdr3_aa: CAWSDGSSYEQYF; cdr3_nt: TGTGCCTGGAGTGACGGGAGCTCCTACGAGCAGTACTTC